This T cell receptor beta chain was captured in a study of blood T cell repertoires in COVID-19. At the level of the study: The study drew acute and convalescent COVID-19 samples from the United States, Italy and Spain. Sources were T cells, B-cell-depleted T cells, or PBMCs; the material itself was cDNA or gDNA.

This CDR3 has 12 residues. Germline V gives CDR1 MNHNY, CDR2 SVGAGI (reference sequence). The V gene lost 7 bases and the J gene lost 6 bases, with 13 bases spanning the gap. Authors' processing steps: Amplification of reference gene primers provided the estimated nucleated cell counts. TCRdb's table, derived via immunoSEQ multiplex PCR, lists solely in-frame clones and lacks some. D and trimming were read from the DNA, whereas the V and J calls and clone size are those reported in that table. The sample lists some 65,000 clones, under 95% occurring once. The TCR sequence derives from a man in his sixties with acute or convalescent COVID-19. The chain carries TRBV6-6 and TRBJ2-7, with TRBD2 as a possible D gene (5 bases). Material: peripheral blood. The CDR3 spells CASTHSEVEQYF. For the CDR3, the DNA is TGTGCCAGCACCCACTCGGAGGTCGAGCAGTACTTC.